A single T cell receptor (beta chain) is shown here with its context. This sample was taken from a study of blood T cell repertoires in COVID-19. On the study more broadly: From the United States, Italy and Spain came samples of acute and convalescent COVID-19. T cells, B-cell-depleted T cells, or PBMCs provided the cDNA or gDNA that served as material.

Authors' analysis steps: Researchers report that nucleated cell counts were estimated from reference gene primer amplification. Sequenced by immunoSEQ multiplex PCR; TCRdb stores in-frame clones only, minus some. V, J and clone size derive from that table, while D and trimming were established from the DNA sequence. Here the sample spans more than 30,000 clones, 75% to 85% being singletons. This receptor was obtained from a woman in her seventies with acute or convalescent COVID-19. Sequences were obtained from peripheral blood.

As DNA, the CDR3 is TGCGCCAGCAGCCTAGACGGACAGGGTGCGGGCGAGCAGTACTTC. Residues: CASSLDGQGAGEQYF. The V call is TRBV5-1, the J call TRBJ2-7; 8 bases agree with TRBD1. In germline, CDR1 is SGHRS, CDR2 YFSETQ. The CDR3 is 15 amino acids. V shed 4 bases and J 6 bases; nucleotides not matched to a gene: 12.